A single sample gave rise to the 7 T cell receptor beta chains below, sequenced in a study of blood T cell repertoires in COVID-19. Using immunoSEQ multiplex PCR, the repertoire was profiled, and TCRdb retains in-frame clones only, with some absent. This table has 60,000 to 90,000 clones, 80% to 90% appearing once. Specimen: peripheral blood. These receptors were collected from a human donor in a cohort sampled during active COVID-19.

In its sample, this clone was seen a few times. CDR3 in DNA: TGCGCCAGCAGCCAAGAAAGGACAGAAGATCCGAAGTACTTC. Its protein is CASSQERTEDPKYF. V gene TRBV4-1 combines with J gene TRBJ2-7, with a possible D match to TRBD1 (6 bases). This CDR3 comprises 14 residues. The ends were cut back, 0 bases at V and 11 bases at J, with 17 bases in the middle. Germline V gene lookup returns CDR1 MGHRA and CDR2 YSYEKL.

This clone has only one observation. The chain employs TRBV9 and TRBJ1-4; 9 nucleotides agree with TRBD1. The J segment lost 7 bases and the V segment lost 4 bases, leaving 8 bases of the junction unmatched. This CDR3 region has 15 residues. Germline V gene lookup returns CDR1 SGDLS and CDR2 YYNGEE. CDR3 sequence reads: CASSPSGTGSEKLFF. CDR3 in DNA: TGTGCCAGCAGCCCGTCCGGGACAGGGAGTGAAAAACTGTTTTTT.

This clone has just one count. The V call is TRBV9, the J call TRBJ1-1; tentative D call: TRBD1 (5 bases). The V end lost 3 bases, the J end lost 3 bases, and 12 bases lay between the germline ends. Germline V gene lookup returns CDR1 SGDLS and CDR2 YYNGEE. This CDR3 has 14 residues. Here the CDR3 DNA reads TGTGCCAGCAGCGCAGCGGGGGGGGACACTGAAGCTTTCTTT. As protein: CASSAAGGDTEAFF.

V usage is TRBV5-6 and J usage is TRBJ2-7; a possible D gene is TRBD2 (6 bases). Germline CDR1 reads SGHDT; CDR2 reads YYEEEE. The CDR3 totals 14 residues. Between the trimmed V and J ends, which lost 5 bases and 6 bases, there was a span of 18 bases. The CDR3 DNA sequence: TGTGCCAGCAGACGGGCGGGATTGTTGGGCGAGCAGTACTTC. The encoded protein is CASRRAGLLGEQYF.

The chain carries TRBV28 and TRBJ1-5, with no clear D. Looked up from germline, CDR1 is MDHEN and CDR2 is SYDVKM. The CDR3 extends over 12 amino acids. Trimming cost V 7 bases and J 3 bases, with 7 bases left between them. This chain's CDR3 is CASTKLNQPQHF. CDR3 sequence (DNA): TGTGCCAGCACCAAACTCAATCAGCCCCAGCATTTT.

The chain carries TRBV5-1 and TRBJ2-2; the D gene is possibly TRBD2 (6 bases). This CDR3 comprises 13 residues. V dropped 4 bases and J dropped 4 bases, with 8 bases sitting between them. Germline CDR1 is SGHRS and CDR2 is YFSETQ. The CDR3 DNA is TGCGCCAGCAGCCCGGGACTCACCGGGGAGCTGTTTTTT. This encodes CASSPGLTGELFF.

The chain uses TRBV6-6 and TRBJ2-7, with 12 bases matching TRBD2. In germline, CDR1 is MNHNY, CDR2 SVGAGI (reference sequence). The CDR3 runs to 23 residues. Trimming at V came to 5 bases and at J to 5 bases, leaving 31 bases not matched to a gene. CDR3 sequence (DNA): TGTGCCAGCAGTCAAACCTCGTCCCGGGAGCAATGGAGCAATCGACTAGCGGGAGACGAGCAGTACTTC. The encoded protein is CASSQTSSREQWSNRLAGDEQYF.